The rows below give T cell receptor beta chains drawn from one sample of a study of CD8 T cells in ankylosing spondylitis. TCRdb ran MiXCR on the 5' RACE reads and lists one entry per CDR3 protein. This sample yields about 330,000 distinct CDR3 sequences, of which around 8% are seen a single time; about 14% belongs to the top ten. The sequencing input was blood, either unsorted or a sorted T cell fraction (not recorded which). These TCRs come from a male donor with ankylosing spondylitis. Both conserved end residues are part of each CDR3. A D gene is named only where the DNA matches it firmly. Clone size is not always given. Where it is, it says once, few, many or a class for expanded clones.

V	D	size	J	DNA	CDR3
TRBV7-3	-	-	TRBJ2-1	TGTGCCAGCAGCTTAGCCCCCGGGACAAACTACAATGAGCAGTTCTTC	CASSLAPGTNYNEQFF
TRBV4-1	TRBD2	many	TRBJ2-1	TGCGCCAGCAGCCACCCGGGACTAGCGGGAGGATATGAGCAGTTCTTC	CASSHPGLAGGYEQFF
TRBV6-2/TRBV6-3	TRBD2	few	TRBJ2-6	TGTGCCAGCAGTAAACTTGCTAGCGGGGAGCCTTACGGGGCCAACGTCCTGACTTTC	CASSKLASGEPYGANVLTF
TRBV7-9	TRBD1	few	TRBJ1-1	TGTGCCAGCAGCGCCCGACAGGGAGACACTGAAGCTTTCTTT	CASSARQGDTEAFF
TRBV10-1	TRBD2	few	TRBJ2-1	TGCGCCAGCAGACCTAGCGGGAGTTCAAGCAATGAGCAGTTCTTC	CASRPSGSSSNEQFF
TRBV5-1	-	-	TRBJ2-5	TGCGCCAGCAGCTTGGGCCGGAGAGAGACCCAGTACTTC	CASSLGRRETQYF
TRBV6-2/TRBV6-3	-	few	TRBJ2-2	TGTGCCACCAGACCAGGGGTAGTGGCCGGGGAGCTGTTTTTT	CATRPGVVAGELFF
TRBV28	-	-	TRBJ2-6	TGTGCCAGCAGTTTCCCGGACCCGAATCGGCGGGCCAACGTCCTGACTTTC	CASSFPDPNRRANVLTF
TRBV5-1	TRBD1	many	TRBJ1-2	TGCGCCAGCAGAGGACAGGATTATGGCTACACCTTC	CASRGQDYGYTF
TRBV20-1	TRBD1	many	TRBJ2-2	TGCAGTGCTAGGGACAGGGCCGCCGGGGAGCTGTTTTTT	CSARDRAAGELFF
TRBV12-3/TRBV12-4	-	many	TRBJ2-2	TGTGCCAGTAGCTTCGCGAACACCGGGGAGCTGTTTTTT	CASSFANTGELFF
TRBV9	-	few	TRBJ2-2	TGTGCCAGCAGCGCCGGGGGGCGCGGCGGGGAGCTGTTTTTT	CASSAGGRGGELFF
TRBV6-5	-	-	TRBJ2-3	TGTGCCAGCAGTCGACTAGAGTGGGGCACAGATACGCAGTATTTT	CASSRLEWGTDTQYF
TRBV5-1	-	many	TRBJ2-7	TGCGCCAGCAGCCTCGAGAGGGGGTCGTGGAACGAGCAGTACTTC	CASSLERGSWNEQYF
TRBV5-1	-	many	TRBJ2-3	TGCGCCAGCAGCTGGACAGCCCTTGGGGATACGCAGTATTTT	CASSWTALGDTQYF
TRBV28	-	few	TRBJ1-2	TGTGCCAGCAGGGACGCAGGGCCGAACTATGGCTACACCTTC	CASRDAGPNYGYTF
TRBV30	-	-	TRBJ1-6	TGTGCCTGGAGTGAATATGGGACGCCCTATAATTCACCCCTCCACTTT	CAWSEYGTPYNSPLHF
TRBV11-3	TRBD2	-	TRBJ2-3	TGTGCCAGCAGCTTCCGGAGCGGGAGGGCCCGAGATACGCAGTATTTT	CASSFRSGRARDTQYF
TRBV9	TRBD2	-	TRBJ2-3	TGTGCCAGCAGCGTAGCGGGGGTTGGGTTGAGCGGGACTTCCTTCACAGATACGCAGTATTTT	CASSVAGVGLSGTSFTDTQYF
TRBV29-1	-	many	TRBJ2-2	TGCAGCGTTGAACGGTCCCCCGGGGAGCTGTTTTTT	CSVERSPGELFF
TRBV12-3/TRBV12-4	-	many	TRBJ1-1	TGTGCCAGCAGTTCGGTCTTGGGGCTAGAAGCTTTCTTT	CASSSVLGLEAFF
TRBV5-6	-	-	TRBJ2-3	TGTGCCAGCAGCCCGGACACACTCGCAGGGAGCACAGATACGCAGTATTTT	CASSPDTLAGSTDTQYF
TRBV9	-	-	TRBJ2-7	TGTGCCAGCAGCGCTGGTGGAGAGGACGAGCAGTACTTC	CASSAGGEDEQYF
TRBV19	-	-	TRBJ1-2	TGTGCCAGTAGTATGGGGCTCTTGGACGATGGCTACACCTTC	CASSMGLLDDGYTF
TRBV10-3	TRBD2	many	TRBJ2-3	TGTGCCATCGGTAGCGGGAAAAGCACAGATACGCAGTATTTT	CAIGSGKSTDTQYF
TRBV28	TRBD2	many	TRBJ2-7	TGTGCCAGCAGTTTAGAAGCTAGCGGGCTCTACGAGCAGTACTTC	CASSLEASGLYEQYF
TRBV5-1	TRBD1	many	TRBJ2-7	TGCGCCAGCAGCCCGCTCGCTGGACAGGGAGACTACGAGCAGTACTTC	CASSPLAGQGDYEQYF
TRBV4-1	TRBD1	few	TRBJ2-7	TGCGCCAGCAGCCAAGACCGGACAGGGTTCTACGAGCAGTACTTC	CASSQDRTGFYEQYF
TRBV6-2/TRBV6-3	-	few	TRBJ1-2	TGTGCCAGCAGTTACAACGGTGCGTCCGGCTATGGCTACACCTTC	CASSYNGASGYGYTF
TRBV12-3/TRBV12-4	TRBD2	few	TRBJ2-1	TGTGCCAGCGAATTGAGCGGGAGACGGCAGTTCTTC	CASELSGRRQFF
TRBV29-1	-	many	TRBJ2-7	TGCAGCGTTGTGAAGACCTCCTACGAGCAGTACTTC	CSVVKTSYEQYF
TRBV18	-	few	TRBJ2-1	TGTGCCAGCTCACCACCAACTAGCAGTGAGCAGTTCTTC	CASSPPTSSEQFF
TRBV5-1	-	many	TRBJ1-1	TGCGCCAGCAGCAGACAGGTGCCGAACACTGAAGCTTTCTTT	CASSRQVPNTEAFF
TRBV4-1	-	few	TRBJ2-1	TGCGCCAGCAGCCAAGATGGGCGAGGACACCAATACAATGAGCAGTTCTTC	CASSQDGRGHQYNEQFF
TRBV12-3/TRBV12-4	-	many	TRBJ1-6	TGTGCCAGCAGTCAACGCCGAACGGTTGCGGGGAATTCACCCCTCCACTTT	CASSQRRTVAGNSPLHF
TRBV5-1	-	many	TRBJ2-2	TGCGCCAGCAGCTTGGCAGTGAACACCGGGGAGCTGTTTTTT	CASSLAVNTGELFF
TRBV12-3/TRBV12-4	-	-	TRBJ2-7	TGTGCCAGCAGTTTCGGACTCCTTAATGAGCAGTACTTC	CASSFGLLNEQYF
TRBV12-3/TRBV12-4	TRBD1	few	TRBJ1-4	TGTGCCAGCAGTGACCGGGACAGGGCAACAACTAATGAAAAACTGTTTTTT	CASSDRDRATTNEKLFF
TRBV20-1	TRBD2	many	TRBJ2-7	TGCAGTGCTAGAGTGCGGGAGTATAGCGAGCAGTACTTC	CSARVREYSEQYF
TRBV5-1	TRBD2	many	TRBJ2-1	TGCGCCAGCAGACTAACTAGCGGGAGCTCCTACAATGAGCAGTTCTTC	CASRLTSGSSYNEQFF
TRBV29-1	-	few	TRBJ1-3	TGCAGCGCCCGTTCGCAGGCCTCTGGAAACACCATATATTTT	CSARSQASGNTIYF
TRBV19	TRBD2	-	TRBJ2-1	TGTGCCAGTAGTATTGGCGCGGGAGGGCCGCTGGAGCAGTTCTTC	CASSIGAGGPLEQFF
TRBV5-4	TRBD2	few	TRBJ2-1	TGTGCCAGCAGCCGCATCCTAACGGGAGGGCCGAATGAGCAGTTCTTC	CASSRILTGGPNEQFF
TRBV9	TRBD1	-	TRBJ2-1	TGTGCCAGCAGCGTCAGAGGGAGGACAGGGCTTTACAATGAGCAGTTCTTC	CASSVRGRTGLYNEQFF